Below, 24 T cell receptor beta chains from the same sample are listed, as sequenced in a study of blood T cells in healthy people across ages (dated by TCRdb to about 2015). Library preparation was by 5' RACE. The listed sequencing device is Illumina HiSeq 2500. A second PCR of 7 to 11 cycles was performed with a sample-barcoded 5' primer and a J-beta primer mix. TCRdb reran the public reads through fastp at Q25 and MiXCR, keeping productive beta chains. Rows are unified per CDR3 protein, each entry keeping the most common DNA and genes. The sample yields roughly 700,000 distinct CDR3 sequences; around 45% were counted once. The biggest ten clones account for roughly a third of the sample. The sample taken for sequencing was blood. These TCRs come from an older woman in good health.

The chain carries TRBV27 and TRBJ2-3; no clear D gene. Germline V gene sequence: CDR1 MNHEY, CDR2 SMNVEV (reference sequence). CDR3 length equals 14 residues. The V end was cut by 3 bases, the J end by 4 bases, with 11 bases between. The CDR3 loop is CASSLVGNADTQYF. The CDR3, as DNA: TGTGCCAGCAGTTTGGTGGGAAATGCAGATACGCAGTATTTT.

The chain couples TRBV4-2 to TRBJ2-5; 9 positions agree with TRBD1. This CDR3 is 14 amino acids long. V trimming: 0 bases; J trimming: 6 bases; junction bases outside the gene matches: 2. Germline CDR1 is LGHNA and CDR2 is YNFKEQ. The CDR3 DNA is TGTGCCAGCAGCCAAGAACAGGGGGCAAAGACCCAGTACTTC. Amino acid sequence: CASSQEQGAKTQYF.

There are a few counts of this clonotype. The rearrangement joins TRBV21-1 to TRBJ2-7. TRBV21-1 is given as a pseudogene. The length of the CDR3 is 12 residues. The CDR3 sequence: CASSPTPREQYF. CDR3 DNA: TGTGCCAGCAGCCCCACTCCGAGGGAGCAGTACTTC.

J is TRBJ2-1 and V is TRBV20-1; 11 positions agree with TRBD2. The CDR3 has 16 residues. The germline V gene encodes CDR1 DFQATT and CDR2 SNEGSKA (reference sequence). V lost 0 bases and J lost 4; bases outside the gene matches: 5. The CDR3, as DNA: TGCAGTGCTAGAGATACCGGGACTAGCGGATACAATGAGCAGTTCTTC. This codes for CSARDTGTSGYNEQFF.

With regard to this clonotype: A much larger clone differs by one base, so this may be a read error. The gene calls are TRBV29-1 and TRBJ2-3; no firm D call. This CDR3 is built from 15 residues. V gave up 2 bases and J gave up 5 bases, with 17 bases separating them. Germline lookup yields CDR1 SQVTM and CDR2 ANQGSEA. The CDR3 spells CSVEPVRGNGDTQYF. Written as DNA, the CDR3 is TGCAGCGTTGAACCTGTCCGTGGCAATGGAGATACGCAGTATTTT.

This chain uses TRBV2 with TRBJ1-1; D is perhaps TRBD1 (5 bases). The CDR3 is 14 residues long. The germline V gene has CDR1 SNHLY and CDR2 FYNNEI. Between the trimmed V and J ends, which lost 5 bases and 1 base, there was a span of 11 bases. CDR3 region: CASSRLTGNTEAFF. CDR3 nucleotide sequence: TGTGCCAGCAGTCGCCTCACAGGGAACACTGAAGCTTTCTTT.

This clonotype occurred a few times. The CDR3 DNA follows: TGTGCCAGCCGCCGGGAAACAAATGAGCAGTTCTTC. Translated: CASRRETNEQFF. This chain uses TRBV6-5 with TRBJ2-1, with D perhaps TRBD2 (5 bases). V shed 8 bases and J shed 7 bases, with 12 bases lying between them. Per the germline V gene, CDR1 is MNHEY and CDR2 is SVGAGI. The CDR3 sequence is 12 residues long.

The chain couples TRBV3-1 to TRBJ2-3; D possibly corresponds to TRBD2 (5 bases). The V gene lost 4 bases and the J gene lost 0 bases, with 11 bases spanning the gap. CDR1 and CDR2 from the germline V gene are LGHDT and YNNKEL (reference sequence). The CDR3 is 15 residues long. The CDR3 nucleotides read TGTGCCAGCAGCCCCCGGCAGCGGAGCACAGATACGCAGTATTTT. Translated, it gives CASSPRQRSTDTQYF.

This chain connects TRBV12-3 or TRBV12-4 to TRBJ2-5; D tentatively reads TRBD1 or TRBD2 (5 bases each). Trimming took 3 bases from V and 2 from J, leaving 10 bases between them. The CDR3 runs 14 residues. The CDR3 bases are TGTGCCAGCAGTTTTGGGGGTGTGCAAGAGACCCAGTACTTC. This encodes CASSFGGVQETQYF.

The J gene is TRBJ2-7, the V gene TRBV27; 7 nucleotides line up with TRBD1. Germline V CDR1 and CDR2: MNHEY, SMNVEV (reference sequence). Trimming cost V 6 bases and J 2 bases; bases outside gene matches: 4. The CDR3 sequence is 13 residues long. CDR3 DNA sequence: TGTGCCAGCAGGTCCGGGACAGCCTACGAGCAGTACTTC. It encodes CASRSGTAYEQYF.

Comment on this clonotype: An end of the junction differs from the germline gene, which may be a read error. This sequence joins TRBV4-2 and TRBJ1-1; 8 bases are shared with TRBD1. The CDR3 sequence is 15 residues long. CDR1 is LGHNA, CDR2 YNFKEQ, per germline. The CDR3 coding sequence is TGTGCCTGCAGCCAAGGACAGGGAATAAACACTGAAGCTTTCTTT. This gives the protein CACSQGQGINTEAFF.

This clonotype came up a few times. The J gene is TRBJ2-5, the V gene TRBV4-3, with 7 bases that match TRBD2. This CDR3 is 17 amino acids long. The germline gives CDR1 LGHNA, CDR2 YSLEER. J gave up 4 bases and V 0 bases, and 11 bases lay outside the gene matches. CDR3 DNA: TGCGCCAGCAGCCAAGAGGCGCGGGAGTGGGCTAGAGAGACCCAGTACTTC. This translates into CASSQEAREWARETQYF.

The rearrangement uses TRBV6-4 and TRBJ2-3; perhaps TRBD1 as D (5 bases). Germline lookup yields CDR1 MRHNA and CDR2 SNTAGT. The CDR3 loop spans 13 amino acids. Trimming cost V 6 bases and J 5 bases, with 12 bases left between them. CDR3 in DNA: TGTGCCAGCAGCCGCAGGGAAGGAGATACGCAGTATTTT. Translating it yields CASSRREGDTQYF.

A few counts support this clonotype. The genes are TRBV7-2 and TRBJ1-2; 8 bases match TRBD1. With V trimmed by 3 bases and J by 6 bases, 9 bases remained unmatched. The CDR3 has 15 residues. Germline V gene data show CDR1 as SGHTA and CDR2 as FQGNSA. The CDR3 DNA sequence: TGTGCCAGCAGCTTTTTAGGACAGGGTGTTCATGGCTACACCTTC. Translated: CASSFLGQGVHGYTF.

The rearrangement uses TRBV20-1 and TRBJ2-4; D uncertain. Germline-derived CDR1 and CDR2 are DFQATT and SNEGSKA (reference sequence). CDR3 length: 13 amino acids. V was shortened by 2 bases and J by 5 bases, with 10 bases between the two germline ends. DNA for the CDR3: TGCAGTGCTAGACCACCGTCCGAAAACATTCAGTACTTC. Translating it yields CSARPPSENIQYF.

CDR3 residues: CASSLRTSGGIDTQYF. For the CDR3, the DNA is TGTGCCAGCAGTTTAAGGACTAGCGGGGGAATAGATACGCAGTATTTT. The chain uses TRBV12-3 or TRBV12-4 and TRBJ2-3; 13 positions match TRBD2. This CDR3 has 16 residues. The junction had 4 bases not matched to a gene; V was cut back by 2 bases and J by 5 bases.

This chain uses TRBV4-3 with TRBJ1-5; D is ambiguous. V was shortened by 0 bases and J by 5 bases, with 5 bases between the two germline ends. This CDR3 has 13 residues. The germline V gene encodes CDR1 LGHNA and CDR2 YSLEER. The CDR3 reads CASSQDDHQPQHF. The CDR3 nucleotides read TGCGCCAGCAGCCAAGATGACCATCAGCCCCAGCATTTT.

The V call is TRBV10-3, the J call TRBJ2-2; 8 nucleotides match TRBD2. The CDR3 covers 13 residues. The trim removed 11 bases at V and 5 bases at J, leaving 7 bases unmatched. Per the germline V gene, CDR1 is ENHRY and CDR2 is SYGVKD. The CDR3 protein is CALGGGRTGELFF. The CDR3 DNA sequence: TGTGCCCTCGGCGGCGGGAGGACCGGGGAGCTGTTTTTT.

The chain employs TRBV27 and TRBJ2-5; D remains ambiguous. Germline values: CDR1 MNHEY, CDR2 SMNVEV (reference sequence). The CDR3 is 16 amino acids. The V end was cut by 5 bases, the J end by 0 bases, with 16 bases between. The CDR3 region has the DNA TGTGCCAGCAGTCCCACACCAGGATACTACCAAGAGACCCAGTACTTC. As protein: CASSPTPGYYQETQYF.

Written as DNA, the CDR3 is TGCAGTGCTAACACAGGACAGGGGAACACTGAAGCTTTCTTT. Translating gives CSANTGQGNTEAFF. The chain links TRBV20-1 to TRBJ1-1, with 8 bases aligning to TRBD1. In germline, CDR1 is DFQATT, CDR2 SNEGSKA (reference sequence). After removal of 4 bases from V and 1 base from J, the junction contained 5 bases not matched to a gene. CDR3 length equals 14 residues.

V gene TRBV25-1 combines with J gene TRBJ2-7, with TRBD1 matching 7 bases. Looked up from germline, CDR1 is MGHDK and CDR2 is SYGVNS. There are 16 residues in the CDR3. Trimming took 1 base from V and 1 from J; bases not matched to a gene: 7. CDR3 DNA sequence: TGTGCCAGCAGTGAATGGACAGGACCAAATTCCTACGAGCAGTACTTC. Protein product: CASSEWTGPNSYEQYF.

The V and J genes are TRBV5-1 and TRBJ2-4, with D perhaps TRBD2 (7 bases). CDR3 length equals 16 residues. The germline V and J ends were trimmed by 0 bases and 0 bases, with 10 bases remaining between them. The germline V gene encodes CDR1 SGHRS and CDR2 YFSETQ. Here the CDR3 reads CASSLGGGQAKNIQYF. In DNA form, the CDR3 reads TGCGCCAGCAGCTTGGGCGGGGGCCAAGCCAAAAACATTCAGTACTTC.

The chain uses TRBV7-2 and TRBJ2-1; 7 nucleotides align to TRBD1. From germline, CDR1 is SGHTA and CDR2 FQGNSA. J gave up 0 bases and V 7 bases, and 3 bases lay outside the gene matches. This CDR3 spans 14 amino acids. The CDR3 region has the DNA TGTGCCAGCAAAGGGACAGACTCCTACAATGAGCAGTTCTTC. Translating gives CASKGTDSYNEQFF.

This clonotype was recorded a few times. This chain connects TRBV2 to TRBJ1-2; the D is unclear. V lost 5 bases, J lost 0 bases, and 13 bases lay in between. The CDR3 length is 15 residues. CDR1 is SNHLY and CDR2 is FYNNEI in the germline V gene. The CDR3 here is CASSPHTPSNYGYTF. DNA for the CDR3: TGTGCCAGCAGTCCCCATACACCCTCTAACTATGGCTACACCTTC.